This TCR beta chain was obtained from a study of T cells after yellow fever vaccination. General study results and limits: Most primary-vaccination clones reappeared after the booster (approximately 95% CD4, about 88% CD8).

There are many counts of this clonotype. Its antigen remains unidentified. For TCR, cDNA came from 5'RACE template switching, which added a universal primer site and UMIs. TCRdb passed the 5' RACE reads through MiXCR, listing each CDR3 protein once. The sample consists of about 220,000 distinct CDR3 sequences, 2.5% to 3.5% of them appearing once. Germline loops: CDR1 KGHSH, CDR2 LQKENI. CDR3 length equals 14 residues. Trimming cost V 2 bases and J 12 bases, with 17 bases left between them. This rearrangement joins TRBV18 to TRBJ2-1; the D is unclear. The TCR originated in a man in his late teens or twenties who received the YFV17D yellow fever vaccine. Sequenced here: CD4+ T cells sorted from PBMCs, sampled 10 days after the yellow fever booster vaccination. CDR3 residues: CASSPSGESFGQFF. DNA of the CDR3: TGTGCCAGCTCACCATCTGGAGAGAGTTTCGGGCAGTTCTTC.